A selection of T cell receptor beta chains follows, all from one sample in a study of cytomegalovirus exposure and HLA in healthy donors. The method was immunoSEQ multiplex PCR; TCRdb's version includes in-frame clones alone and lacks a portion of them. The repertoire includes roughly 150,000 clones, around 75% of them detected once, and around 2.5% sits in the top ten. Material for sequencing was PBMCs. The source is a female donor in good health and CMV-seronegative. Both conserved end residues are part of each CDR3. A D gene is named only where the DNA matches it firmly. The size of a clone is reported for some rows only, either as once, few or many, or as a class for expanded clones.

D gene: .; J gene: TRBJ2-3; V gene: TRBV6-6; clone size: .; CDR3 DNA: TGTGCCAGCATCAGGCTAGCCGGCACAGATACGCAGTATTTT; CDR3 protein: CASIRLAGTDTQYF
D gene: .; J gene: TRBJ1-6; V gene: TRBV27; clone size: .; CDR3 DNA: TGTGCCAGCAATCCCACAGGGCAAGGGGATTCACCCCTCCACTTT; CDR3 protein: CASNPTGQGDSPLHF
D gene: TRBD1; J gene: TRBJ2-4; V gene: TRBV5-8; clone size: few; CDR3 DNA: TGTGCCAGCAGCTTGGGGACAGGCAGGAACATTCAGTACTTC; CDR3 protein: CASSLGTGRNIQYF
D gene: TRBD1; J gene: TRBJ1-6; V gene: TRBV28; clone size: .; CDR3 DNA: TGTGCCAGCAGTCGCGCCCCCCTAGGGGGCCAGGGTTCACCCCTCCACTTT; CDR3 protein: CASSRAPLGGQGSPLHF
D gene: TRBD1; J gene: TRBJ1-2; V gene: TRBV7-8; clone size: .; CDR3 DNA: TGTGCCAGCAGCTCCCCCAGGGGGAGCTTCGGCTACACCTTC; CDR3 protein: CASSSPRGSFGYTF
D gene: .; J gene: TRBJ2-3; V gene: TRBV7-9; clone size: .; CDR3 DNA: TGTGCCAGCAGCCCCGGTGGGGCCACAGATACGCAGTATTTT; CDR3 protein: CASSPGGATDTQYF
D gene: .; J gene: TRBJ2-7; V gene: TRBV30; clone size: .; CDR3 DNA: TGTGCCTGGATTTCCGGGATCCTAAAGGGCAAGCAGTACTTC; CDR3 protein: CAWISGILKGKQYF
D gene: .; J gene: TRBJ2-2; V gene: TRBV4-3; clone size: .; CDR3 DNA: TGCGCCAGCAGCCAAGACAGGGGGAACACCGGGGAGCTGTTTTTT; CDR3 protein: CASSQDRGNTGELFF
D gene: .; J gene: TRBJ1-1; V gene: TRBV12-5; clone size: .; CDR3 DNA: TGTGCTAGTAGGGGGAACACTGAAGCTTTCTTT; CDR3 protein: CASRGNTEAFF
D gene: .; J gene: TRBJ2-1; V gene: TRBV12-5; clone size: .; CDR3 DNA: TGTGCTAGTGGCCACCCGCGGGGTGAGCAGTTCTTC; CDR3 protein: CASGHPRGEQFF
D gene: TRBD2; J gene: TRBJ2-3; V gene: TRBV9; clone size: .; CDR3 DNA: TGTGCCAGCAGCGTAGCGTCAGCGGGAGGACTCACAGATACGCAGTATTTT; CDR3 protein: CASSVASAGGLTDTQYF
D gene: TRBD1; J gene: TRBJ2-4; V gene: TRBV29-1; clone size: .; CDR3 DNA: TGCAGCGTTGAAGAGCCGGGACAGGAACTAGCCAAAAACATTCAGTACTTC; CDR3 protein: CSVEEPGQELAKNIQYF
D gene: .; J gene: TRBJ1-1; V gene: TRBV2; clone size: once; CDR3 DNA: TGTGCCAGCAGTGTAAAGGGGGGGAGCACTGAAGCTTTCTTT; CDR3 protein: CASSVKGGSTEAFF
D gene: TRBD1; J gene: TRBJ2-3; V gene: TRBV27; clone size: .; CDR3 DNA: TGTGCCAGCAGCAAAAGCCCCCAGGGGGCAAACACAGATACGCAGTATTTT; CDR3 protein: CASSKSPQGANTDTQYF
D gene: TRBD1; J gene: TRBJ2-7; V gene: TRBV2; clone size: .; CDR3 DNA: TGTGCCAGCGCAGAGGCAGGGGGCGACTACGAGCAGTACTTC; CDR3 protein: CASAEAGGDYEQYF
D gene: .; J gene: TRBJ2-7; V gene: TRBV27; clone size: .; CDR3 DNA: TGTGCCAGCAGTCCCCTCGGGACTGACGAGCAGTACTTC; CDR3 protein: CASSPLGTDEQYF
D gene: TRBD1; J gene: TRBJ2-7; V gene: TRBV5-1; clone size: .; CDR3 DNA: TGCGCCAGCAGCATCGGGACAGGCGGCTCCTACGAGCAGTACTTC; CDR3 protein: CASSIGTGGSYEQYF
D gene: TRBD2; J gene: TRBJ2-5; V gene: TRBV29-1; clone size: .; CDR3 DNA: TGCAGCGCCGGACTAGCGGGCCGGGAGACCCAGTACTTC; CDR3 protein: CSAGLAGRETQYF
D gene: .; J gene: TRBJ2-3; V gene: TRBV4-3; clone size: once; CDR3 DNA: TGCGCCAGCAGCCGCGGGCTGGGCACAAATACGCAGTATTTT; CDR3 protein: CASSRGLGTNTQYF
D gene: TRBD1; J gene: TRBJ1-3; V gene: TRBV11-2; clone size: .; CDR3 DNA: TGTGCCAGCAGCCCGGACAGGGCTGGAAACACCATATATTTT; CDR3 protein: CASSPDRAGNTIYF